Following are 21 T cell receptor beta chains from one sample sequenced in a study of beta chain features in type 1 diabetes. The authors reverse transcribed all of the isolated RNA, so sequencing captured expressed TCRB transcripts. TCRdb's copy holds only in-frame clones and misses some; the assay was immunoSEQ multiplex PCR. The table lists hundreds of thousands of clones, approximately 28% of them singletons. Sequencing was carried out using naive CD4+ T cells from blood. Receptor source: a man aged 18 to 29 in good health.

This chain connects TRBV9 to TRBJ2-7; 13 bases are a match to TRBD2. The CDR3 totals 15 residues. J lost 5 bases, V lost 0 bases, and 2 bases had no gene match. The germline V gene encodes CDR1 SGDLS and CDR2 YYNGEE. CDR3 sequence: CASSVDGTSGNEQYF. Here the CDR3 DNA reads TGTGCCAGCAGCGTAGACGGGACTAGCGGGAACGAGCAGTACTTC.

The V gene is TRBV2, the J gene TRBJ1-2, with D hard to call. CDR1 and CDR2 (germline): SNHLY, FYNNEI. The germline V and J ends were trimmed by 6 bases and 2 bases, with 13 bases remaining between them. This CDR3 comprises 14 residues. The CDR3 spells CASSPGRSNYGYTF. For the CDR3, the DNA is TGTGCCAGCAGCCCCGGGCGCAGCAACTATGGCTACACCTTC.

This sequence joins TRBV30 and TRBJ1-1, with D unclear. V was trimmed by 4 bases and J by 0 bases, leaving 6 bases between them. Germline-derived CDR1 and CDR2 are GTSNPN and SVGIG (reference sequence). This CDR3 is built from 12 residues. This CDR3 reads CAWNSVNTEAFF. Written as DNA, the CDR3 is TGTGCCTGGAACTCAGTGAACACTGAAGCTTTCTTT.

The chain is built from TRBV14 and TRBJ2-7; the D call may be TRBD1 or TRBD2 (5 bases each). Per germline, CDR1 SGHDN and CDR2 FVKESK. V was pared by 0 bases and J by 4 bases, with 7 bases between. The CDR3 runs 13 residues. The CDR3 reads CASSQDWGYEQYF. DNA for the CDR3: TGTGCCAGCAGCCAAGATTGGGGGTACGAGCAGTACTTC.

This clone has only a few counts. V and J are TRBV7-8 and TRBJ2-1; D not resolved. Germline assignment: CDR1 SGHVS and CDR2 FQNEAQ. This CDR3 contains 15 residues. V was cut by 1 base and J by 3 bases, with 10 bases left in between. The CDR3 bases are TGTGCCAGCAGCTTAGGAACGGCCCACTACAATGAGCAGTTCTTC. It codes for CASSLGTAHYNEQFF.

The table lists this clone with a few counts. The chain couples TRBV7-9 to TRBJ2-1; D is undetermined. The ends were cut back, 4 bases at V and 9 bases at J, with 10 bases in the middle. The V gene's germline CDR1 is SEHNR and CDR2 FQNEAQ (reference sequence). The CDR3 is 12 residues long. Here the CDR3 reads CASSSFGGEQFF. The CDR3, as DNA: TGTGCCAGCAGCTCTTTTGGTGGTGAGCAGTTCTTC.

J is TRBJ2-4 and V is TRBV27, with a possible D match to TRBD1 (5 bases). The CDR3 has 16 residues. The V end lost 2 bases, the J end lost 0 bases, and 11 bases lay between the germline ends. Germline loops: CDR1 MNHEY, CDR2 SMNVEV (reference sequence). The CDR3 loop is CASSLGQGLAKNIQYF. In DNA form, the CDR3 reads TGTGCCAGCAGTTTAGGGCAGGGCCTAGCCAAAAACATTCAGTACTTC.

This chain connects TRBV29-1 to TRBJ2-1; 8 bases fit TRBD2. The V gene end was trimmed by 3 bases and the J gene end by 4 bases; junction bases not matched to a gene: 8. The CDR3 spans 15 residues. Germline V lookup: CDR1 SQVTM, CDR2 ANQGSEA. The CDR3 here is CSVDRIAGPYNEQFF. CDR3 DNA sequence: TGCAGCGTTGATCGGATAGCGGGACCATACAATGAGCAGTTCTTC.

CDR3 coding DNA: TGTGCCAGCAGCGTAGCCCCCAGGGTTTCCTACAATGAGCAGTTCTTC. Translation gives CASSVAPRVSYNEQFF. This chain uses TRBV9 with TRBJ2-1, with D possibly TRBD1 on 5 matching bases. Trimming took off 0 bases at V and 1 base at J, with 11 bases between the two ends. The CDR3 is 16 amino acids. Germline CDR1 and CDR2: SGDLS and YYNGEE.

V is TRBV6-1 and J is TRBJ2-5; 9 bases agree with TRBD2. The germline V gene has CDR1 MNHNS and CDR2 SASEGT. The ends lost 4 bases at V and 2 bases at J; junction bases unmatched: 5. The CDR3 covers 15 residues. The CDR3 loop reads CASSGAGGRQETQYF. In DNA, the CDR3 is TGTGCCAGCAGTGGGGCGGGAGGGAGACAAGAGACCCAGTACTTC.

CDR3 in amino acids: CASSLEGQGADEQYF. The CDR3 DNA is TGCGCCAGCAGCCTGGAGGGACAGGGGGCTGACGAGCAGTACTTC. The chain has TRBV5-1 and TRBJ2-7; 12 nucleotides line up with TRBD1. V was clipped by 4 bases and J by 5 bases; unmatched bases: 7. The CDR3 contains 15 residues. Germline V gene sequence: CDR1 SGHRS, CDR2 YFSETQ.

This clone was seen a handful of times. The CDR3 region is CASSSRGGSGEQYF. The CDR3 DNA reads as TGTGCCAGCAGCTCGCGGGGAGGGTCTGGCGAGCAGTACTTC. This chain links TRBV7-9 with TRBJ2-7, with 7 nucleotides matching TRBD2. V dropped 4 bases and J dropped 6; count of bases not matched to a gene: 9. The CDR3 loop spans 14 amino acids. Germline V gene sequence: CDR1 SEHNR, CDR2 FQNEAQ (reference sequence).

This clone was seen more than once but under ten times. The chain couples TRBV6-5 to TRBJ2-5; 8 nucleotides align to TRBD1. There are 16 residues in the CDR3. Germline assignment: CDR1 MNHEY and CDR2 SVGAGI. After removal of 2 bases from V and 2 bases from J, the junction contained 7 bases not matched to a gene. The CDR3 DNA follows: TGTGCCAGCAGTTACCGATTGGACAGGGCGCAAGAGACCCAGTACTTC. Translation: CASSYRLDRAQETQYF.

This clone was seen more than once but under ten times. V is TRBV5-4 and J is TRBJ2-3; a possible D gene is TRBD2 (6 bases). The CDR3 has 15 residues. V lost 0 bases and J lost 0, with 8 bases in between. Germline CDR1 and CDR2: SGHNT and YYREEE (reference sequence). The CDR3 is CASSLVAGSTDTQYF. CDR3 in DNA: TGTGCCAGCAGCTTGGTGGCGGGAAGCACAGATACGCAGTATTTT.

The chain is built from TRBV2 and TRBJ2-5, with D perhaps TRBD1 (5 bases). CDR3 length equals 13 residues. Germline lookup yields CDR1 SNHLY and CDR2 FYNNEI. The V end was cut by 2 bases, the J end by 5 bases, with 9 bases between. The CDR3 sequence is CASSEQGGETQYF. The CDR3 nucleotides are TGTGCCAGCAGTGAACAGGGTGGGGAGACCCAGTACTTC.

The chain uses TRBV4-1 and TRBJ2-2, with D hard to call. The V end was cut by 1 base, the J end by 5 bases, with 11 bases between. The CDR3 length is 15 residues. CDR1 MGHRA and CDR2 YSYEKL come from the germline V gene. The CDR3 loop is CASSQVGGRTGELFF. CDR3 bases: TGCGCCAGCAGCCAAGTGGGCGGACGTACCGGGGAGCTGTTTTTT.

The chain couples TRBV25-1 to TRBJ2-1; D not resolved. V shed 8 bases and J shed 0 bases, with 17 bases lying between them. This CDR3 is 16 amino acids long. Germline V CDR1 and CDR2: MGHDK, SYGVNS. Here the CDR3 DNA reads TGTGCCAGCGCCCACGCCGGCCGGAGCTCCTACAATGAGCAGTTCTTC. It encodes CASAHAGRSSYNEQFF.

This rearrangement joins TRBV9 to TRBJ2-2; 7 nucleotides line up with TRBD1. The germline V gene encodes CDR1 SGDLS and CDR2 YYNGEE. With 4 bases clipped from V and 5 bases from J, the junction kept 8 bases outside the gene matches. The CDR3 is made up of 15 amino acids. The CDR3 DNA is TGTGCCAGCAGCAAAGGGACAGTAGTTACCGGGGAGCTGTTTTTT. Its protein is CASSKGTVVTGELFF. Full variable domain (missing parts from reference TRBV9 and TRBJ2-2): DSGVTQTPKHLITATGQRVTLRCSPRSGDLSVYWYQQSLDQGLQFLIQYYNGEERAKGNILERFSAQQFPDLHSELNLSSLELGDSALYFCASSKGTVVTGELFFGEGSRLTVL.

J is TRBJ2-7 and V is TRBV5-1, with D possibly TRBD2 on 6 matching bases. The germline gives CDR1 SGHRS, CDR2 YFSETQ. The CDR3 has 15 amino acids. V shed 0 bases and J shed 0 bases, with 10 bases lying between them. The CDR3 DNA sequence: TGCGCCAGCAGCTTGGGCGGGGCCTTCTCCTACGAGCAGTACTTC. This translates into CASSLGGAFSYEQYF.

This clone was detected a few times. The V call is TRBV20-1, the J call TRBJ2-7; D gene unclear. This CDR3 region has 11 residues. CDR1 is DFQATT and CDR2 is SNEGSKA in the germline V gene (reference sequence). V lost 0 bases to trimming and J lost 5 bases, with 5 bases between them. The CDR3 loop is CSARDGNEQYF. The CDR3 DNA reads TGCAGTGCTAGAGATGGGAACGAGCAGTACTTC.

The rearrangement uses TRBV25-1 and TRBJ1-3, with TRBD1 as a possible D gene (6 bases). Germline values: CDR1 MGHDK, CDR2 SYGVNS. The CDR3 consists of 12 residues. V was clipped by 10 bases and J by 4 bases, with 11 bases between them. This CDR3 is CATRTEGNTIYF. The CDR3 nucleotides read TGTGCCACTCGGACAGAAGGAAACACCATATATTTT. The variable domain in full, completed from reference TRBV25-1 and TRBJ1-3, reads EADIYQTPRYLVIGTGKKITLECSQTMGHDKMYWYQQDPGMELHLIHYSYGVNSTEKGDLSSESTVSRIRTEHFPLTLESARPSHTSQYLCATRTEGNTIYFGEGSWLTVV.